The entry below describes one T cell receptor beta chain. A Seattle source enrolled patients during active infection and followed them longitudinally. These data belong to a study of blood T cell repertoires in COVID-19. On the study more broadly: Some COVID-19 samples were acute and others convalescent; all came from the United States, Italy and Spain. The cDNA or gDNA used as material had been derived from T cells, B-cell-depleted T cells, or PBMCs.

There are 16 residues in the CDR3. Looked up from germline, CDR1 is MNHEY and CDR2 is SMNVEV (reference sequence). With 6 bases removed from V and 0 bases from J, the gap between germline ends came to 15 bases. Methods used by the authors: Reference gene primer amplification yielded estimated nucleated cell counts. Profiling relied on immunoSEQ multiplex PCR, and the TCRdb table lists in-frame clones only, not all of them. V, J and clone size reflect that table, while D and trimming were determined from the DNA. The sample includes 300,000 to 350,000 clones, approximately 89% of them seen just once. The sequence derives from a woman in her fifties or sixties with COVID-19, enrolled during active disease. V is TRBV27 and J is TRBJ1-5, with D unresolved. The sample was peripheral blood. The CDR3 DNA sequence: TGTGCCAGCAGGGAGGAGGCTGCCTATAGCAATCAGCCCCAGCATTTT. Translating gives CASREEAAYSNQPQHF.